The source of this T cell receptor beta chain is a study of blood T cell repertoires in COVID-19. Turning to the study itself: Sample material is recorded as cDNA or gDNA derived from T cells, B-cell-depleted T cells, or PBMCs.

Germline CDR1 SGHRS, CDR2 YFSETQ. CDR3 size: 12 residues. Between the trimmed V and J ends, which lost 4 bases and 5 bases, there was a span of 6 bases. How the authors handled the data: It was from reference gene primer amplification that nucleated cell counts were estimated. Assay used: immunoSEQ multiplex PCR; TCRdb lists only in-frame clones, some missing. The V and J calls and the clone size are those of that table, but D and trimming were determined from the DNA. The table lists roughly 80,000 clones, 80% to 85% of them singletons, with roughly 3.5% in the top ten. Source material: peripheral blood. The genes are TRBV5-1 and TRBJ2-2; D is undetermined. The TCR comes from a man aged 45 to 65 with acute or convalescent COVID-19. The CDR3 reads CASSPQTGELFF. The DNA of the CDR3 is TGCGCCAGCAGCCCTCAGACCGGGGAGCTGTTTTTT.